Included here is one T cell receptor (beta chain) sequence, with context. The target antigen is unknown. At one end the junction does not follow the germline gene, possibly because of a read error. Data came from immunoSEQ multiplex PCR; TCRdb stores just in-frame clones and leaves some out. The sample shows 45,000 to 65,000 clones, roughly 84% of them seen only once. This specimen comes from a study of OX40 agonist ivuxolimab in advanced cancers. Findings and caveats of the study: Some patients without response likewise showed low normalized clonal expansion. Antigen targets of the expanded peripheral T cells went undetermined. Fewer expanded clones were found on average in CD4+ than in CD8+ T cells.

This CDR3 has 15 amino acids. Germline V gene sequence: CDR1 MNHNS, CDR2 SASEGT. Sequencing was performed on CD4+ or CD8+ T cells sorted from blood, taken in a trial of the OX40 agonist ivuxolimab. The TCR was taken from an adult with an advanced solid tumor such as melanoma, head and neck, liver or kidney cancer. This chain joins TRBV6-1 and TRBJ1-6, with unresolved D. CDR3 nucleotide sequence: TGTGCCAGCAGTGAAGTGGTGGTCCGGAGTTCACCCCCCCACTTT. Its translation: CASSEVVVRSSPPHF.